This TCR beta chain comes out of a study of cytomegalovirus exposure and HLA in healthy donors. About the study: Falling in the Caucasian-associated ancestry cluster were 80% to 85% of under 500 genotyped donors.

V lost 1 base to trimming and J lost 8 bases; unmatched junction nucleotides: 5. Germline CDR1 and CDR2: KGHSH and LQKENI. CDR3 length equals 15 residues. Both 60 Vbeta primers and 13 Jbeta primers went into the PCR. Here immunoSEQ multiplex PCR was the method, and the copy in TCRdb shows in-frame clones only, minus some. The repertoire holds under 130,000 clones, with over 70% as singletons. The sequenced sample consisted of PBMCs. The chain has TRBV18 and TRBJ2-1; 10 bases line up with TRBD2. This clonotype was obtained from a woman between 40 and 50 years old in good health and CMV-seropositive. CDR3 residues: CASSPRSGRAHEQFF. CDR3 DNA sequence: TGTGCCAGCTCACCACGGAGCGGGAGGGCCCATGAGCAGTTCTTC.